What follows is one TCR beta chain and its context. This sample was taken from a study of T cell responses to AZD1222 COVID-19 vaccine. Repertoires were generated with immunoSEQ multiplex PCR, while TCRdb's copy carries only in-frame clones and drops some. The sample consists of some 140,000 clones, approximately 90% of them appearing once. There are 13 residues in the CDR3. Between the trimmed V and J ends, which lost 3 bases and 4 bases, there was a span of 11 bases. Germline V lookup: CDR1 SGHNT, CDR2 YYREEE (reference sequence). The source of this sequence is an adult in good health. The starting material was peripheral blood, obtained on day 0 of AZD1222 vaccination. This chain uses TRBV5-4 with TRBJ2-7; D is uncertain. The CDR3 region is CASSSDGPYEQYF. The CDR3 region has the DNA TGTGCCAGCAGCTCGGACGGGCCATACGAGCAGTACTTC.